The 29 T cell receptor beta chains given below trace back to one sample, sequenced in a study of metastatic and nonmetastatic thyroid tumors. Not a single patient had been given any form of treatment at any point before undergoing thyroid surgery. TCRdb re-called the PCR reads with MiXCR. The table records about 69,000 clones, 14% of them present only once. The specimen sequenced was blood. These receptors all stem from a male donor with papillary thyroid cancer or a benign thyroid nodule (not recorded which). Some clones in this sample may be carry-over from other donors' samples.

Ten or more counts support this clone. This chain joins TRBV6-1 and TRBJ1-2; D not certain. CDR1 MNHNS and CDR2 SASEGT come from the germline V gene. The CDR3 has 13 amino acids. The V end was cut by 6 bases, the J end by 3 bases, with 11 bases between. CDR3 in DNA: TGTGCCAGCAGCCCAAGGAACTACTATGGCTACACCTTC. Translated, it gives CASSPRNYYGYTF.

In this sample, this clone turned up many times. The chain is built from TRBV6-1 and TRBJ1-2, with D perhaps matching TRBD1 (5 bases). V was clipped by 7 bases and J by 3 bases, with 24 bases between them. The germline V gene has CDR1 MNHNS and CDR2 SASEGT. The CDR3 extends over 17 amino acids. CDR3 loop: CASTQILGVRYYYGYTF. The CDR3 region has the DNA TGTGCCAGCACCCAAATATTGGGGGTTCGATATTACTATGGCTACACCTTC.

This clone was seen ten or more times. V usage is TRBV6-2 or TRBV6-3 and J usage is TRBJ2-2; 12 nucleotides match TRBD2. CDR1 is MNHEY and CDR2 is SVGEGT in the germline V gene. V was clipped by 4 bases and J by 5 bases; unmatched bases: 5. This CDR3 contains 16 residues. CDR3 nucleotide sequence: TGTGCCAGCAGTTTTCTAGCGGGAGGGCAAACCGGGGAGCTGTTTTTT. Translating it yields CASSFLAGGQTGELFF.

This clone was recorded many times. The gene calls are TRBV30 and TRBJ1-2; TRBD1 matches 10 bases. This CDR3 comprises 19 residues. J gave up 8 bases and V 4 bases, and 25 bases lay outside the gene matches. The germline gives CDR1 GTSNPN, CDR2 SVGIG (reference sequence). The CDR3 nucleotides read TGTGCCTGGACTAGCCTCCGCACTCTCGACAGGGGGCTCTTCTACGGCTACACCTTC. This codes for CAWTSLRTLDRGLFYGYTF.

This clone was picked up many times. This CDR3 is CASSLAEGLADLRHNEQFF. The CDR3 DNA reads as TGTGCCAGCAGCTTAGCGGAGGGACTAGCGGATTTGAGACACAATGAGCAGTTCTTC. The chain joins TRBV7-2 to TRBJ2-1, with 11 bases aligning to TRBD2. With V trimmed by 0 bases and J by 5 bases, 12 bases remained unmatched. Germline V gene data show CDR1 as SGHTA and CDR2 as FQGNSA. The CDR3 length is 19 residues.

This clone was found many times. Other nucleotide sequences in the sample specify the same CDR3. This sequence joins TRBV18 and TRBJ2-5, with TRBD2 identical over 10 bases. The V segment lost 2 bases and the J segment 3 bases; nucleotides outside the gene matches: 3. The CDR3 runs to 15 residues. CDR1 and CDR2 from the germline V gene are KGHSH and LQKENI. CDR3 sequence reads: CASSPSLAGEETQYF. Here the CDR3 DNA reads TGTGCCAGCTCACCAAGTCTAGCGGGAGAAGAGACCCAGTACTTC.

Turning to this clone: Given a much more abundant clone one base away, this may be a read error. CDR3 residues: CASSPGTDSYNDQFF. CDR3 nucleotide sequence: TGTGCCAGCAGCCCCGGGACTGACTCCTACAATGATCAGTTCTTC. V is TRBV3-1 and J is TRBJ2-1; tentative D call: TRBD2 (6 bases). Germline CDR1 reads LGHDT; CDR2 reads YNNKEL (reference sequence). The CDR3 covers 15 residues.

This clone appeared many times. CDR3: CASSQGQTRSPLHF. CDR3 in DNA: TGTGCCAGCAGCCAGGGACAGACGAGGTCACCCCTCCACTTT. This chain joins TRBV14 and TRBJ1-6, with TRBD1 matching 7 bases. Germline assignment: CDR1 SGHDN and CDR2 FVKESK. The CDR3 runs 14 residues. The junction had 6 bases not matched to a gene; V was cut back by 3 bases and J by 10 bases. Filled out from reference TRBV14 and TRBJ1-6, the complete variable domain reads EAGVTQFPSHSVIEKGQTVTLRCDPISGHDNLYWYRRVMGKEIKFLLHFVKESKQDESGMPNNRFLAERTGGTYSTLKVQPAELEDSGVYFCASSQGQTRSPLHFGNGTRLTVT.

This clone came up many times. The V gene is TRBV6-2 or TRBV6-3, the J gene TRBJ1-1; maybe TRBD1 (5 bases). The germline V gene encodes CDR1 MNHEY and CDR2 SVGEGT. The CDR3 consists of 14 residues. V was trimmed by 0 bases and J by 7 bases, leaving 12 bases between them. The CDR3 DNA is TGTGCCAGCAGTTACTCGTGGGGCGGCGGTGAAGCTTTCTTT. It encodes CASSYSWGGGEAFF.

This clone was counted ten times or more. DNA of the CDR3: TGTGCCAGCAGACCCACATGGAACACTGAAGCTTTCTTT. Its protein is CASRPTWNTEAFF. The chain combines TRBV27 with TRBJ1-1; D ambiguous. This CDR3 spans 13 amino acids. The germline CDR1 and CDR2 sequences are MNHEY and SMNVEV (reference sequence). Trimming left V 6 bases short and J 1 base short, with 9 bases between.

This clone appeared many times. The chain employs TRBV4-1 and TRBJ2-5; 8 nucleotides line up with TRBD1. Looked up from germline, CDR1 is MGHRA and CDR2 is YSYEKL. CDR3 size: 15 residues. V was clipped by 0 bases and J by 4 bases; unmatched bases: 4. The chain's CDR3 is CASSQEDRATETQYF. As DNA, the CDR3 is TGCGCCAGCAGCCAAGAGGACAGGGCAACAGAGACCCAGTACTTC.

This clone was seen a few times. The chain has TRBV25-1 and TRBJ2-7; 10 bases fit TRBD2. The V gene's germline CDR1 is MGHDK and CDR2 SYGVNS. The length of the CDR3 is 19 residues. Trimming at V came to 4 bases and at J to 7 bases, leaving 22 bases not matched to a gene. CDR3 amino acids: CASSAAGASGSRQVGEQYF. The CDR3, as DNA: TGTGCCAGCAGTGCGGCGGGGGCTAGCGGGAGCCGCCAAGTAGGAGAGCAGTACTTC.

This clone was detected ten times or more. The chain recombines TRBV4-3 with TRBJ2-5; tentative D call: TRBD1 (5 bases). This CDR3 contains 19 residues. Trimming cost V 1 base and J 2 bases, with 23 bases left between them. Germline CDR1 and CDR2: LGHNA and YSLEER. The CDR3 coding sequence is TGCGCCAGCAGCCAAGTCTGGACCGTCGCAGGGCAGGGACAAGAGACCCAGTACTTC. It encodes CASSQVWTVAGQGQETQYF.

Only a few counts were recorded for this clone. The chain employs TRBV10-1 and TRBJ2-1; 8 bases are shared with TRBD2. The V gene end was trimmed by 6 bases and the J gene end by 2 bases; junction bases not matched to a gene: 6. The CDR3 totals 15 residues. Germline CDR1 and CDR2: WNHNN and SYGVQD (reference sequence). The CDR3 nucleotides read TGCGCCAGCAGCCGGGGGGGTAAAACCTACAATGAGCAGTTCTTC. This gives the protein CASSRGGKTYNEQFF.

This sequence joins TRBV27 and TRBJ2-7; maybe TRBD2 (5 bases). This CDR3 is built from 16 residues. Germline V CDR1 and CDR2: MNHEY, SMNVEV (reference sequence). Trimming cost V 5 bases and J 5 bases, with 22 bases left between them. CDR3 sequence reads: CASSIGLGGMTNEQYF. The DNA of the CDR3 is TGTGCCAGCAGTATAGGGCTAGGCGGCATGACTAACGAGCAGTACTTC.

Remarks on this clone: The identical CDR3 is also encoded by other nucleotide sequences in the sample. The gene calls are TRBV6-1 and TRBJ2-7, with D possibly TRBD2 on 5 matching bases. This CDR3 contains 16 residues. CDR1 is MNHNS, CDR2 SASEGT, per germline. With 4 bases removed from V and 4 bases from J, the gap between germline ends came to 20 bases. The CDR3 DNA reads TGTGCCAGCAGTGGTCCCTTAAAAAGCGGTAATTACGAGCAGTACTTC. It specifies CASSGPLKSGNYEQYF.

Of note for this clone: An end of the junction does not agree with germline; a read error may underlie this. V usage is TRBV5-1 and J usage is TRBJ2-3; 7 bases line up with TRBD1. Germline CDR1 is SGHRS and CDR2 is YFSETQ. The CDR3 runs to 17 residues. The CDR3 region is CSSSPDPGTVVRDTQYF. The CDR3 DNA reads TGCTCCAGCAGCCCCGACCCCGGGACAGTGGTTAGAGATACGCAGTATTTT.

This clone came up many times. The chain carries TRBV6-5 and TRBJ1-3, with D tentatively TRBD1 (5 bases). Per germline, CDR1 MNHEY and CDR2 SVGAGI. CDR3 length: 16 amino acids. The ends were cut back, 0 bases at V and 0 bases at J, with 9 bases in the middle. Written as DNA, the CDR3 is TGTGCCAGCAGTTACTCAGGGACCTTCTCTGGAAACACCATATATTTT. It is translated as CASSYSGTFSGNTIYF.

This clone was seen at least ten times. CDR3 sequence reads: CASSMSLAGAYEQYV. The CDR3 DNA sequence: TGTGCCAGCAGCATGTCACTAGCGGGAGCCTACGAGCAGTACGTC. The genes are TRBV5-5 and TRBJ2-7, with 11 bases fitting TRBD2. With V trimmed by 4 bases and J by 2 bases, 5 bases remained unmatched. Germline loops: CDR1 SGHKS, CDR2 YYEKEE (reference sequence). The CDR3 totals 15 residues.

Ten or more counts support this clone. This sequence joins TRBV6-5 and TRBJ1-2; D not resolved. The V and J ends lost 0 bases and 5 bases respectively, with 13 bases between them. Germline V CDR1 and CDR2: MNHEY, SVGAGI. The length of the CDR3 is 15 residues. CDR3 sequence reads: CASSYSIRGEYGYTF. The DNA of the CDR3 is TGTGCCAGCAGTTACTCGATACGGGGAGAATATGGCTACACCTTC.

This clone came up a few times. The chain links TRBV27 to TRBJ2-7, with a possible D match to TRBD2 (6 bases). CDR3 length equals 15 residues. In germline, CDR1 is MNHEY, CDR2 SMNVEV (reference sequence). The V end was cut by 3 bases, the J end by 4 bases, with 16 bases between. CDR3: CASSFSSSGCYEQYF. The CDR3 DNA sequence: TGTGCCAGCAGTTTTAGCAGTAGCGGATGTTACGAGCAGTACTTC.

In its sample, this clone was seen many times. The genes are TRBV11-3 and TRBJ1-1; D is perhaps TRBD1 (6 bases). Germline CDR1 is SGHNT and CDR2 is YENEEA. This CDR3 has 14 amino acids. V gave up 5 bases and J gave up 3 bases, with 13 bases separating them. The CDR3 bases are TGTGCCAGCAGCCGAAACAGGGAACACACTGAAGCTTTCTTT. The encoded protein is CASSRNREHTEAFF.

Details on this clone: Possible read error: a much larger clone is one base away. CDR3 nucleotide sequence: TGCAGCTCCCCGGGGGGTAGCTATGGCTACACCTTC. Its protein product is CSSPGGSYGYTF. V is TRBV29-1 and J is TRBJ1-2, with TRBD1 as a possible D gene (5 bases). Germline CDR1 SQVTM, CDR2 ANQGSEA. This CDR3 contains 12 residues. Trimming cost V 8 bases and J 4 bases, with 14 bases left between them. Together with reference TRBV29-1 and TRBJ1-2, the CDR3 gives the full variable domain: SAVISQKPSRDICQRGTSLTIQCQVDSQVTMMFWYRQQPGQSLTLIATANQGSEATYESGFVIDKFPISRPNLTFSTLTVSNMSPEDSSIYLCSSPGGSYGYTFGSGTRLTVV.

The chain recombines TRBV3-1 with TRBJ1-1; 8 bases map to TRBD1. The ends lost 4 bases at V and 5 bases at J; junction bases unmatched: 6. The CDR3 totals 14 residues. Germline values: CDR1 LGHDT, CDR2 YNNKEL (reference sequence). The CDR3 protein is CASSPGQGSTEAFF. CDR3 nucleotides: TGTGCCAGCAGCCCTGGACAGGGTTCTACTGAAGCTTTCTTT.

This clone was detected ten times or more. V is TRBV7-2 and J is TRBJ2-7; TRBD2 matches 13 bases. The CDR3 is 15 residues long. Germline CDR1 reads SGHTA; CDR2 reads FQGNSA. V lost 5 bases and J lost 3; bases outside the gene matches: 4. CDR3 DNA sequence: TGTGCCAGCAGCGGACTAGCGGGAGAACTCTACGAGCAGTACTTC. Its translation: CASSGLAGELYEQYF.

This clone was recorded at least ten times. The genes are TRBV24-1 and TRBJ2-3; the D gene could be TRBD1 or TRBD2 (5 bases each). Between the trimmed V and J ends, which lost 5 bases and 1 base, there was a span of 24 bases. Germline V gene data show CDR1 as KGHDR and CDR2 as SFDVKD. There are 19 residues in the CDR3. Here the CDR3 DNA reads TGTGCCACCAGTGTGTTCGGACCGGGATCCGGGGCTCGCACAGATACGCAGTATTTT. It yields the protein CATSVFGPGSGARTDTQYF.

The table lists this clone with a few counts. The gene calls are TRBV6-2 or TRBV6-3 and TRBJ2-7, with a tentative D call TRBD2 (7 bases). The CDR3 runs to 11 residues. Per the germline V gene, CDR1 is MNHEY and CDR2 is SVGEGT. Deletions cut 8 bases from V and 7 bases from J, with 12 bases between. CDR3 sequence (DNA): TGTGCCAGCGGGGGGGCGCGGGAGCAGTACTTC. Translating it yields CASGGAREQYF.

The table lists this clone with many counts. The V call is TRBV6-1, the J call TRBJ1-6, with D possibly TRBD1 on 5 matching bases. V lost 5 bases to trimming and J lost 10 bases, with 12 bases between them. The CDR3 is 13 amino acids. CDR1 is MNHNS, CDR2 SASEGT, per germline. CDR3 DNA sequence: TGTGCCAGCAGTACTGTTGGGGACTCACCCCTCCACTTT. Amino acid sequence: CASSTVGDSPLHF.

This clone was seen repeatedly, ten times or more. CDR3 DNA sequence: TGTGCCACCAGTGACCCACACAGGGAGAACACCGGGGAGCTGTTTTTT. This translates into CATSDPHRENTGELFF. J is TRBJ2-2 and V is TRBV24-1, with D possibly matching TRBD1 (6 bases). CDR3 length: 16 residues. Germline assignment: CDR1 KGHDR and CDR2 SFDVKD. The germline V and J ends were trimmed by 4 bases and 1 base, with 12 bases remaining between them.